The 25 T cell receptor beta chains listed next were all sequenced from one sample in a study of cytomegalovirus exposure and HLA in healthy donors. Researchers ran the PCR with 60 Vbeta and 13 Jbeta primers. The table came from immunoSEQ multiplex PCR; TCRdb's copy has only in-frame clones and leaves some out. The sample has around 32,000 clones; roughly 44% are singletons. Source material: PBMCs. The receptors here all came from a woman aged 45 to 65 in good health and CMV-seronegative.

The gene calls are TRBV12-5 and TRBJ1-2; no firm D call. Germline V gene lookup returns CDR1 LGHNT and CDR2 FRNRAP. The CDR3 consists of 15 residues. Deletions cut 2 bases from V and 4 bases from J, with 14 bases between. The CDR3: CASGLSHSGIYGYTF. Here the CDR3 DNA reads TGTGCTAGTGGTTTGAGCCACAGCGGGATCTATGGCTACACCTTC.

The chain is built from TRBV30 and TRBJ1-3; no reliable D call. CDR1 and CDR2 from the germline V gene are GTSNPN and SVGIG (reference sequence). The CDR3 contains 12 residues. V dropped 2 bases and J dropped 4 bases, with 6 bases sitting between them. DNA of the CDR3: TGTGCCTGGAGTTTTCCGGGAAACACCATATATTTT. This gives the protein CAWSFPGNTIYF.

The genes are TRBV7-9 and TRBJ1-2; D call uncertain. The V end lost 2 bases, the J end lost 4 bases, and 14 bases lay between the germline ends. The CDR3 sequence is 15 residues long. Germline loops: CDR1 SEHNR, CDR2 FQNEAQ (reference sequence). This chain's CDR3 is CASSLQAGEGYGYTF. CDR3 nucleotide sequence: TGTGCCAGCAGCTTACAGGCCGGGGAGGGCTATGGCTACACCTTC.

This clone was picked up a small number of times. This chain connects TRBV6-5 to TRBJ2-4, with D perhaps matching TRBD2 (5 bases). This CDR3 is built from 15 residues. Germline values: CDR1 MNHEY, CDR2 SVGAGI. V was clipped by 0 bases and J by 6 bases, with 12 bases between them. The CDR3 sequence: CASSYSKGRGNIQYF. CDR3 DNA: TGTGCCAGCAGTTACTCGAAGGGCCGGGGAAACATTCAGTACTTC.

In this sample, this clone turned up a few times. This chain uses TRBV29-1 with TRBJ2-7, with no clear D. Looked up from germline, CDR1 is SQVTM and CDR2 is ANQGSEA. The length of the CDR3 is 13 residues. Trimming cost V 6 bases and J 0 bases, with 12 bases left between them. The CDR3 here is CSVELTSSYEQYF. The CDR3 DNA is TGCAGCGTAGAACTCACGAGCTCCTACGAGCAGTACTTC.

The genes are TRBV5-1 and TRBJ2-3, with 14 bases matching TRBD2. Germline V CDR1 and CDR2: SGHRS, YFSETQ. The CDR3 sequence is 14 residues long. V lost 5 bases and J lost 4; bases outside the gene matches: 0. This chain's CDR3 is CASRGLAGADTQYF. The CDR3 DNA sequence: TGCGCCAGCAGGGGACTAGCGGGAGCAGATACGCAGTATTTT.

The gene calls are TRBV5-1 and TRBJ1-1, with TRBD1 as a possible D gene (6 bases). The length of the CDR3 is 14 residues. Trimming left V 2 bases short and J 5 bases short, with 13 bases between. Looked up from germline, CDR1 is SGHRS and CDR2 is YFSETQ. The CDR3 spells CASSLGGAGTEAFF. In DNA form, the CDR3 reads TGCGCCAGCAGCTTAGGGGGGGCAGGGACTGAAGCTTTCTTT.

The rearrangement joins TRBV5-4 to TRBJ2-7, with D possibly matching TRBD2 (5 bases). Trimming removed 0 bases from V and 0 bases from J, with 10 bases in between. The V gene's germline CDR1 is SGHNT and CDR2 YYREEE (reference sequence). This CDR3 spans 15 amino acids. The CDR3 DNA reads TGTGCCAGCAGCTTGGTCGGTGGGAGCTCCTACGAGCAGTACTTC. Protein product: CASSLVGGSSYEQYF.

The J gene is TRBJ2-4, the V gene TRBV19; TRBD2 agrees at 7 bases. V lost 6 bases to trimming and J lost 1 base; unmatched junction nucleotides: 9. The CDR3 runs to 16 residues. The germline CDR1 and CDR2 sequences are LNHDA and SQIVND (reference sequence). The CDR3 bases are TGTGCCAGTAGCCCCTGGCTGGGAGGGGCCAAAAACATTCAGTACTTC. Amino acids: CASSPWLGGAKNIQYF. The full variable domain, its missing parts supplied by reference TRBV19 and TRBJ2-4, is DGGITQSPKYLFRKEGQNVTLSCEQNLNHDAMYWYRQDPGQGLRLIYYSQIVNDFQKGDIAEGYSVSREKKESFPLTVTSAQKNPTAFYLCASSPWLGGAKNIQYFGAGTRLSVL.

The V call is TRBV5-1, the J call TRBJ1-3; the D gene is possibly TRBD1 (6 bases). The CDR3 totals 16 residues. Trimming left V 6 bases short and J 0 bases short, with 16 bases between. Looked up from germline, CDR1 is SGHRS and CDR2 is YFSETQ. The CDR3 loop reads CASTSGQFLSGNTIYF. The CDR3 bases are TGCGCCAGCACCTCCGGACAGTTTCTCTCTGGAAACACCATATATTTT.

This clone turned up a few times. The chain recombines TRBV11-3 with TRBJ1-3; the match to TRBD1 covers 7 bases. This CDR3 has 16 amino acids. V lost 3 bases, J lost 0 bases, and 5 bases stayed unmatched. CDR1 and CDR2 (germline): SGHNT, YENEEA. CDR3 nucleotide sequence: TGTGCCAGCAGCTTTCGTACAGGGGTCTCTGGAAACACCATATATTTT. Amino acids: CASSFRTGVSGNTIYF.

This clone was seen more than once but under ten times. The rearrangement uses TRBV19 and TRBJ1-1; 8 positions agree with TRBD1. The CDR3 runs to 14 residues. Germline lookup yields CDR1 LNHDA and CDR2 SQIVND (reference sequence). V trimming: 4 bases; J trimming: 1 base; junction bases outside the gene matches: 2. The CDR3 DNA sequence: TGTGCCAGTAGTAGGACAGGGAAGAACACTGAAGCTTTCTTT. Translating it yields CASSRTGKNTEAFF.

The chain recombines TRBV9 with TRBJ2-7; TRBD1 aligns across 8 bases. CDR1 SGDLS and CDR2 YYNGEE come from the germline V gene. J gave up 5 bases and V 3 bases, and 4 bases lay outside the gene matches. The CDR3 runs 13 residues. The CDR3 sequence is CASSGDRGDEQYF. The CDR3 DNA reads as TGTGCCAGCAGCGGCGACAGGGGTGACGAGCAGTACTTC.

The chain has TRBV19 and TRBJ2-7, with 9 bases matching TRBD1. The junction had 11 bases not matched to a gene; V was cut back by 5 bases and J by 0 bases. The CDR3 contains 17 residues. Germline V gene lookup returns CDR1 LNHDA and CDR2 SQIVND (reference sequence). The CDR3 DNA reads as TGTGCCAGTAGTCCCCTCAGAGGGGGACAGGGCTCCTACGAGCAGTACTTC. It encodes CASSPLRGGQGSYEQYF.

The CDR3 bases are TGTGCCAGCAGCCCCCGTACGGGCTCCTACAATGAGCAGTTCTTC. This translates into CASSPRTGSYNEQFF. The chain employs TRBV7-6 and TRBJ2-1; D unresolved. The CDR3 length is 15 residues. The V end lost 5 bases, the J end lost 0 bases, and 11 bases lay between the germline ends. Germline CDR1 reads SGHVS; CDR2 reads FNYEAQ. The variable domain in full, with the rest retrieved from reference TRBV7-6 and TRBJ2-1, is GAGVSQSPRYKVTKRGQDVALRCDPISGHVSLYWYRQALGQGPEFLTYFNYEAQQDKSGLPNDRFSAERPEGSISTLTIQRTEQRDSAMYRCASSPRTGSYNEQFFGPGTRLTVL.

V is TRBV5-4 and J is TRBJ2-7, with D uncertain. Germline loops: CDR1 SGHNT, CDR2 YYREEE (reference sequence). The CDR3 consists of 13 residues. V was pared by 4 bases and J by 6 bases, with 14 bases between. In DNA, the CDR3 is TGTGCCAGCAGCCTCGAGGCCCGCTTCGAGCAGTACTTC. Protein product: CASSLEARFEQYF.

This clone was detected only a few times. This chain's CDR3 is CASSADPGQGRETQYF. In DNA, the CDR3 is TGTGCCAGCAGCGCCGATCCGGGACAGGGGAGGGAGACCCAGTACTTC. The rearrangement joins TRBV9 to TRBJ2-5, with 10 bases aligning to TRBD1. CDR3 length equals 16 residues. Germline CDR1 and CDR2: SGDLS and YYNGEE. Losses at the gene ends were 3 bases for V and 5 bases for J; bases not matched to a gene: 10.

This chain connects TRBV7-8 to TRBJ2-1, with D tentatively TRBD2 (6 bases). This CDR3 spans 17 amino acids. Germline V gene data show CDR1 as SGHVS and CDR2 as FQNEAQ. Trimming removed 5 bases at V and 5 bases at J, with 22 bases between. CDR3 sequence (DNA): TGTGCCAGCAGCCCGTACAGAATAGTCGGCGGGGACAATGAGCAGTTCTTC. Translating it yields CASSPYRIVGGDNEQFF.

The chain employs TRBV11-2 and TRBJ2-2; 11 bases align to TRBD2. The V gene end was trimmed by 3 bases and the J gene end by 8 bases; junction bases not matched to a gene: 5. The CDR3 has 15 amino acids. CDR1 and CDR2 from the germline V gene are SGHAT and FQNNGV. The CDR3 coding sequence is TGTGCCAGCAGCTTGGGACTAGCGGATAGTGGGGAGCTGTTTTTT. This translates into CASSLGLADSGELFF.

The chain has TRBV14 and TRBJ2-3; 10 bases match TRBD2. CDR1 is SGHDN, CDR2 FVKESK, per germline. The CDR3 is made up of 16 amino acids. The V segment lost 6 bases and the J segment 3 bases; nucleotides outside the gene matches: 9. The CDR3, as DNA: TGTGCCAGCAGTCCTGGGACTAGCGCGACGACAGATACGCAGTATTTT. It translates to CASSPGTSATTDTQYF.

This clone was observed a few times. J is TRBJ2-7 and V is TRBV27, with D maybe TRBD1 (6 bases). V was clipped by 5 bases and J by 3 bases, with 17 bases between them. The CDR3 totals 15 residues. CDR1 and CDR2 from the germline V gene are MNHEY and SMNVEV (reference sequence). DNA for the CDR3: TGTGCCAGCAGTGTATGGGGACAAGAGTACTACGAGCAGTACTTC. Its translation is CASSVWGQEYYEQYF.

The genes are TRBV27 and TRBJ2-2, with D maybe TRBD2 (5 bases). This CDR3 has 15 amino acids. Trimming left V 5 bases short and J 5 bases short, with 15 bases between. Per germline, CDR1 MNHEY and CDR2 SMNVEV (reference sequence). CDR3 sequence reads: CASSLEGVGTGELFF. The CDR3 nucleotides read TGTGCCAGCAGTCTTGAGGGAGTGGGAACCGGGGAGCTGTTTTTT.

This clone was counted only a few times. The chain joins TRBV6-6 to TRBJ1-4; no reliable D call. The germline V gene has CDR1 MNHNY and CDR2 SVGAGI (reference sequence). The CDR3 runs 14 residues. Deletions cut 5 bases from V and 4 bases from J, with 11 bases between. The CDR3 nucleotides read TGTGCCAGCAGTACGGGGAGAGATAATGAAAAACTGTTTTTT. Translation: CASSTGRDNEKLFF.

This clone was counted a few times. The chain employs TRBV15 and TRBJ1-1; TRBD1 is a possible D gene (6 bases). This CDR3 has 13 amino acids. Germline V gives CDR1 LNHNV, CDR2 YYDKDF (reference sequence). Trimming pared 0 bases from V and 9 bases from J, leaving 11 bases between. The CDR3 is CATSRDRTAKAFF. The CDR3 DNA is TGTGCCACCAGCAGAGATAGGACAGCTAAAGCTTTCTTT.

The gene calls are TRBV28 and TRBJ2-2; maybe TRBD1 (6 bases). This CDR3 contains 15 residues. In germline, CDR1 is MDHEN, CDR2 SYDVKM. The V gene lost 5 bases and the J gene lost 2 bases, with 12 bases spanning the gap. The CDR3 sequence is CASSLGTINTGELFF. The CDR3 DNA reads as TGTGCCAGCAGTCTCGGGACAATCAACACCGGGGAGCTGTTTTTT.